These T cell receptor beta chains were read from a single sample in a study of blood T cell repertoires in COVID-19. The table came from immunoSEQ multiplex PCR; TCRdb's copy has only in-frame clones and leaves some out. Of about 190,000 clones listed, 89% are singletons. Sequenced sample: peripheral blood. The receptors derive from a man in his forties with acute or convalescent COVID-19. CDR3s include the opening cysteine and the closing phenylalanine or tryptophan. Each record gives: clone size, D gene, J gene, CDR3 length, V gene, CDR3 protein, CDR3 DNA. D genes are given only for firm matches. Clone size is given for some rows only: seen once, a few or many times, or a class if the clone is expanded.

clone_size: NA; d_call: NA; j_call: TRBJ2-1; cdr3_length: 16; v_call: TRBV2; cdr3_aa: CASSEIGVTSYNEQFF; cdr3_nt: TGTGCCAGCAGTGAGATCGGGGTGACCTCCTACAATGAGCAGTTCTTC
clone_size: NA; d_call: NA; j_call: TRBJ1-2; cdr3_length: 12; v_call: TRBV5-1; cdr3_aa: CASHDSGDGYTF; cdr3_nt: TGCGCCAGCCACGACAGTGGCGATGGCTACACCTTC
clone_size: NA; d_call: NA; j_call: TRBJ2-7; cdr3_length: 14; v_call: TRBV29-1; cdr3_aa: CSVIRTEISYEQYF; cdr3_nt: TGCAGCGTTATCCGGACAGAGATTTCCTACGAGCAGTACTTC
clone_size: NA; d_call: NA; j_call: TRBJ2-7; cdr3_length: 13; v_call: TRBV19; cdr3_aa: CASSQDTPYEQYF; cdr3_nt: TGTGCCAGTAGTCAGGACACTCCCTACGAGCAGTACTTC
clone_size: NA; d_call: NA; j_call: TRBJ2-7; cdr3_length: 12; v_call: TRBV6-2/TRBV6-3; cdr3_aa: CASSYWRTEQYF; cdr3_nt: TGTGCCAGCAGTTACTGGAGAACCGAGCAGTACTTC
clone_size: NA; d_call: NA; j_call: TRBJ2-3; cdr3_length: 16; v_call: TRBV4-2; cdr3_aa: CASRLRQGLGPDTQYF; cdr3_nt: TGTGCCAGCAGACTTCGACAGGGACTGGGCCCAGATACGCAGTATTTT
clone_size: NA; d_call: TRBD1; j_call: TRBJ2-7; cdr3_length: 15; v_call: TRBV6-2/TRBV6-3; cdr3_aa: CASSYSGQGVIEQYF; cdr3_nt: TGTGCCAGCAGTTACTCCGGGCAGGGGGTAATCGAGCAGTACTTC
clone_size: NA; d_call: TRBD1; j_call: TRBJ2-1; cdr3_length: 11; v_call: TRBV7-6; cdr3_aa: CASRWGTGQFF; cdr3_nt: TGTGCCAGCAGATGGGGGACAGGGCAGTTCTTC
clone_size: NA; d_call: TRBD2; j_call: TRBJ2-2; cdr3_length: 15; v_call: TRBV4-2; cdr3_aa: CASRHSGAATGELFF; cdr3_nt: TGTGCCAGCAGACATAGCGGGGCGGCCACCGGGGAGCTGTTTTTT
clone_size: once; d_call: NA; j_call: TRBJ1-2; cdr3_length: 13; v_call: TRBV5-1; cdr3_aa: CASSTGTLGGYTF; cdr3_nt: TGCGCCAGCAGCACCGGGACACTAGGAGGCTACACCTTC
clone_size: few; d_call: NA; j_call: TRBJ2-2; cdr3_length: 15; v_call: TRBV7-6; cdr3_aa: CASSLRPVTLGELFF; cdr3_nt: TGTGCCAGCAGCCTGAGGCCCGTGACCCTAGGGGAGCTGTTTTTT
clone_size: NA; d_call: TRBD1; j_call: TRBJ1-5; cdr3_length: 16; v_call: TRBV6-1; cdr3_aa: CASSEVVGTGGQPQHF; cdr3_nt: TGTGCCAGCAGTGAGGTTGTTGGGACAGGGGGACAGCCCCAGCATTTT
clone_size: NA; d_call: NA; j_call: TRBJ1-1; cdr3_length: 13; v_call: TRBV6-5; cdr3_aa: CASSSLTHTEAFF; cdr3_nt: TGTGCCAGCAGTTCGCTAACCCACACTGAAGCTTTCTTT
clone_size: NA; d_call: NA; j_call: TRBJ1-5; cdr3_length: 18; v_call: TRBV19; cdr3_aa: CASSETRDKRYSNQPQHF; cdr3_nt: TGTGCCAGTAGTGAAACCCGGGACAAGAGGTATAGCAATCAGCCCCAGCATTTT
clone_size: few; d_call: TRBD2; j_call: TRBJ2-1; cdr3_length: 15; v_call: TRBV5-1; cdr3_aa: CASSPAGGTYNEQFF; cdr3_nt: TGCGCCAGCAGCCCCGCGGGGGGCACCTACAATGAGCAGTTCTTC
clone_size: NA; d_call: TRBD1; j_call: TRBJ1-5; cdr3_length: 13; v_call: TRBV6-5; cdr3_aa: CASSGQGDQPQHF; cdr3_nt: TGTGCCAGCAGCGGACAGGGAGACCAGCCCCAGCATTTT
clone_size: NA; d_call: TRBD2; j_call: TRBJ2-3; cdr3_length: 16; v_call: TRBV7-2; cdr3_aa: CASSQTPLAGTDTQYF; cdr3_nt: TGTGCCAGCAGTCAAACCCCGCTAGCGGGAACAGATACGCAGTATTTT
clone_size: NA; d_call: TRBD1; j_call: TRBJ1-6; cdr3_length: 14; v_call: TRBV28; cdr3_aa: CASIYRQGASPLHF; cdr3_nt: TGTGCCAGCATATATCGGCAGGGGGCTTCACCCCTCCACTTT
clone_size: NA; d_call: NA; j_call: TRBJ1-1; cdr3_length: 14; v_call: TRBV9; cdr3_aa: CASSPDRNVAEAFF; cdr3_nt: TGTGCCAGCAGCCCGGACAGAAACGTCGCTGAAGCTTTCTTT
clone_size: NA; d_call: NA; j_call: TRBJ1-2; cdr3_length: 10; v_call: TRBV6-6; cdr3_aa: CASSYEGYTF; cdr3_nt: TGTGCCAGCAGTTACGAGGGCTACACCTTC
clone_size: NA; d_call: NA; j_call: TRBJ1-5; cdr3_length: 15; v_call: TRBV19; cdr3_aa: CASSGGRYSNQPQHF; cdr3_nt: TGTGCCAGTAGTGGGGGCCGATATAGCAATCAGCCCCAGCATTTT
clone_size: NA; d_call: NA; j_call: TRBJ2-3; cdr3_length: 16; v_call: TRBV6-1; cdr3_aa: CASSGPRVTFTDTQYF; cdr3_nt: TGTGCCAGCAGTGGACCCAGGGTTACTTTCACAGATACGCAGTATTTT
clone_size: NA; d_call: TRBD1; j_call: TRBJ2-1; cdr3_length: 13; v_call: TRBV5-6; cdr3_aa: CASRYRGDNEQFF; cdr3_nt: TGTGCCAGCAGATACAGGGGAGACAATGAGCAGTTCTTC
clone_size: few; d_call: NA; j_call: TRBJ2-1; cdr3_length: 13; v_call: TRBV10-2; cdr3_aa: CASRLASYNEQFF; cdr3_nt: TGCGCCAGCAGACTAGCTTCTTACAATGAGCAGTTCTTC
clone_size: NA; d_call: NA; j_call: TRBJ1-1; cdr3_length: 13; v_call: TRBV30; cdr3_aa: CAWSTAGRSAAFF; cdr3_nt: TGTGCCTGGAGTACGGCAGGCAGATCGGCGGCTTTCTTT
clone_size: NA; d_call: TRBD1; j_call: TRBJ2-7; cdr3_length: 15; v_call: TRBV4-1; cdr3_aa: CASRLEWQGAYEQYF; cdr3_nt: TGCGCCAGCAGACTTGAGTGGCAGGGGGCCTACGAGCAGTACTTC
clone_size: NA; d_call: TRBD2; j_call: TRBJ2-5; cdr3_length: 18; v_call: TRBV3-1/TRBV3-2; cdr3_aa: CASSQVLAGGPAEETQYF; cdr3_nt: TGTGCCAGCAGCCAAGTGCTAGCGGGGGGGCCGGCAGAAGAGACCCAGTACTTC
clone_size: NA; d_call: NA; j_call: TRBJ2-7; cdr3_length: 15; v_call: TRBV6-2/TRBV6-3; cdr3_aa: CASSRPTGSSYEQYF; cdr3_nt: TGTGCCAGCAGTCGCCCGACTGGGAGCTCCTACGAGCAGTACTTC
clone_size: few; d_call: TRBD1; j_call: TRBJ2-6; cdr3_length: 16; v_call: TRBV7-9; cdr3_aa: CASSPRQGAGANVLTF; cdr3_nt: TGTGCCAGCAGCCCTAGACAGGGTGCTGGGGCCAACGTCCTGACTTTC
clone_size: NA; d_call: NA; j_call: TRBJ2-5; cdr3_length: 13; v_call: TRBV2; cdr3_aa: CASIRQEQETQYF; cdr3_nt: TGTGCCAGCATTAGACAGGAACAAGAGACCCAGTACTTC
clone_size: NA; d_call: NA; j_call: TRBJ2-5; cdr3_length: 11; v_call: TRBV29-1; cdr3_aa: CSGGYQETQYF; cdr3_nt: TGCAGCGGCGGGTACCAAGAGACCCAGTACTTC
clone_size: NA; d_call: TRBD2; j_call: TRBJ2-7; cdr3_length: 14; v_call: TRBV5-4; cdr3_aa: CASSRTSLDDEQYF; cdr3_nt: TGTGCCAGCAGCAGGACTAGCTTGGATGACGAGCAGTACTTC
clone_size: NA; d_call: TRBD1; j_call: TRBJ2-6; cdr3_length: 18; v_call: TRBV3-1/TRBV3-2; cdr3_aa: CASSLMGQGAQGANVLTF; cdr3_nt: TGTGCCAGCAGCCTAATGGGACAGGGGGCGCAAGGGGCCAACGTCCTGACTTTC
clone_size: NA; d_call: TRBD1; j_call: TRBJ1-2; cdr3_length: 12; v_call: TRBV5-8; cdr3_aa: CASARGQGFYTF; cdr3_nt: TGTGCCAGCGCCAGGGGGCAGGGCTTCTACACCTTC
clone_size: NA; d_call: TRBD1; j_call: TRBJ1-6; cdr3_length: 12; v_call: TRBV12-3/TRBV12-4; cdr3_aa: CASSLSDRGLVF; cdr3_nt: TGTGCCAGCAGTTTGTCAGACAGGGGGCTAGTATTT
clone_size: NA; d_call: NA; j_call: TRBJ1-5; cdr3_length: 14; v_call: TRBV28; cdr3_aa: CASSTITGRQPQHF; cdr3_nt: TGTGCCAGCAGTACTATTACAGGGCGGCAGCCCCAGCATTTT
clone_size: once; d_call: NA; j_call: TRBJ2-1; cdr3_length: 13; v_call: TRBV11-3; cdr3_aa: CASSLTLYNEQFF; cdr3_nt: TGTGCCAGCAGCTTGACTCTGTACAATGAGCAGTTCTTC
clone_size: NA; d_call: NA; j_call: TRBJ2-3; cdr3_length: 14; v_call: TRBV27; cdr3_aa: CASSFLAPQDTQYF; cdr3_nt: TGTGCCAGCAGTTTTCTAGCTCCTCAGGATACGCAGTATTTT
clone_size: once; d_call: NA; j_call: TRBJ2-5; cdr3_length: 13; v_call: TRBV10-3; cdr3_aa: CAISGGLQETQYF; cdr3_nt: TGTGCCATCAGTGGGGGACTGCAAGAGACCCAGTACTTC
clone_size: NA; d_call: TRBD1; j_call: TRBJ2-2; cdr3_length: 15; v_call: TRBV14; cdr3_aa: CASSRQGGDTGELFF; cdr3_nt: TGTGCCAGCAGCCGACAGGGTGGGGACACCGGGGAGCTGTTTTTT
clone_size: NA; d_call: TRBD1; j_call: TRBJ2-7; cdr3_length: 15; v_call: TRBV11-2; cdr3_aa: CASSLATGGSYEQYF; cdr3_nt: TGTGCCAGCAGCTTAGCGACAGGGGGTTCCTACGAGCAGTACTTC
clone_size: NA; d_call: TRBD2; j_call: TRBJ2-1; cdr3_length: 18; v_call: TRBV27; cdr3_aa: CASSFSGARGGSYNEQFF; cdr3_nt: TGTGCCAGCAGTTTCTCGGGGGCGCGGGGGGGCAGTTACAATGAGCAGTTCTTC
clone_size: NA; d_call: NA; j_call: TRBJ2-2; cdr3_length: 16; v_call: TRBV6-2/TRBV6-3; cdr3_aa: CASSYHRRTNTGELFF; cdr3_nt: TGTGCCAGCAGTTACCACAGGCGGACGAACACCGGGGAGCTGTTTTTT
clone_size: NA; d_call: NA; j_call: TRBJ2-3; cdr3_length: 14; v_call: TRBV9; cdr3_aa: CASSVVDYRDTQYF; cdr3_nt: TGTGCCAGCAGCGTAGTCGACTACCGAGATACGCAGTATTTT
clone_size: NA; d_call: NA; j_call: TRBJ2-5; cdr3_length: 14; v_call: TRBV7-2; cdr3_aa: CASSFRDLKETQYF; cdr3_nt: TGTGCCAGCAGCTTCCGGGACTTAAAAGAGACCCAGTACTTC
clone_size: NA; d_call: TRBD1; j_call: TRBJ1-2; cdr3_length: 14; v_call: TRBV7-6; cdr3_aa: CASSLEQGSYGYTF; cdr3_nt: TGTGCCAGCAGCTTAGAACAGGGGAGCTATGGCTACACCTTC
clone_size: NA; d_call: NA; j_call: TRBJ1-5; cdr3_length: 13; v_call: TRBV2; cdr3_aa: CASSVGRGAPQHF; cdr3_nt: TGTGCCAGCAGTGTAGGCAGGGGTGCGCCCCAGCATTTT
clone_size: NA; d_call: NA; j_call: TRBJ1-5; cdr3_length: 12; v_call: TRBV28; cdr3_aa: CASSTRQKPQHF; cdr3_nt: TGTGCCAGCAGTACCCGACAGAAGCCCCAGCATTTT
clone_size: NA; d_call: TRBD1; j_call: TRBJ2-1; cdr3_length: 15; v_call: TRBV4-3; cdr3_aa: CASSEVGQGAYEQFF; cdr3_nt: TGCGCCAGCAGCGAAGTGGGACAGGGGGCCTATGAGCAGTTCTTC
clone_size: NA; d_call: NA; j_call: TRBJ1-5; cdr3_length: 14; v_call: TRBV7-2; cdr3_aa: CASSSLPSGQPQHF; cdr3_nt: TGTGCCAGCAGCTCGTTGCCCAGTGGTCAGCCCCAGCATTTT
clone_size: NA; d_call: TRBD2; j_call: TRBJ2-7; cdr3_length: 15; v_call: TRBV7-7; cdr3_aa: CASSPGLAVGDEQYF; cdr3_nt: TGTGCCAGCAGCCCAGGACTAGCTGTTGGGGACGAGCAGTACTTC
clone_size: NA; d_call: TRBD1; j_call: TRBJ2-2; cdr3_length: 16; v_call: TRBV30; cdr3_aa: CAWSVAGTANTGELFF; cdr3_nt: TGTGCCTGGAGTGTAGCTGGGACAGCCAACACCGGGGAGCTGTTTTTT
clone_size: NA; d_call: NA; j_call: TRBJ2-2; cdr3_length: 16; v_call: TRBV6-6; cdr3_aa: CATPDSETGTTGELFF; cdr3_nt: TGTGCCACCCCGGATTCCGAAACAGGCACCACCGGGGAGCTGTTTTTT
clone_size: NA; d_call: NA; j_call: TRBJ1-3; cdr3_length: 15; v_call: TRBV9; cdr3_aa: CASSVESLPGNTIYF; cdr3_nt: TGTGCCAGCAGCGTAGAAAGCCTTCCTGGAAACACCATATATTTT
clone_size: NA; d_call: NA; j_call: TRBJ2-2; cdr3_length: 15; v_call: TRBV27; cdr3_aa: CASSFRGVPGGELFF; cdr3_nt: TGTGCCAGCAGTTTCCGAGGAGTGCCCGGCGGGGAGCTGTTTTTT
clone_size: NA; d_call: NA; j_call: TRBJ2-1; cdr3_length: 17; v_call: TRBV5-4; cdr3_aa: CASSVGGLDRINNEQFF; cdr3_nt: TGTGCCAGCAGCGTGGGAGGTCTTGACAGGATCAACAATGAGCAGTTCTTC
clone_size: few; d_call: NA; j_call: TRBJ2-2; cdr3_length: 16; v_call: TRBV7-9; cdr3_aa: CASSSPRDINTGELFF; cdr3_nt: TGTGCCAGCAGCTCACCCAGGGACATCAACACCGGGGAGCTGTTTTTT
clone_size: NA; d_call: NA; j_call: TRBJ1-5; cdr3_length: 15; v_call: TRBV27; cdr3_aa: CASSSVDIFNQPQHF; cdr3_nt: TGTGCCAGCAGTTCCGTGGACATCTTCAATCAGCCCCAGCATTTT